The T cell receptor beta chain described here comes from a study of blood T cells in healthy people across ages. This clonotype was detected only a few times. The CDR3 has 15 amino acids. The ends were cut back, 5 bases at V and 1 base at J, with 12 bases in the middle. Germline V gene data show CDR1 as MNHEY and CDR2 as SVGAGI. Through a sample-barcoded 5' primer and a J-beta primer mix, a second PCR was run for roughly 6 to 12 cycles. Researchers report that a template-switch adaptor with 12 random nucleotides tagged each cDNA molecule. TCRdb itself ran the 5' RACE reads through MiXCR, one entry per CDR3 protein. The sample shows under 800,000 distinct CDR3 sequences, over 20% of them seen only once.

This clonotype was sampled from a man between 65 and 85 years old in good health. The chain is built from TRBV6-5 and TRBJ1-5; D is possibly TRBD1 (5 bases). The specimen sequenced was blood. The CDR3 DNA reads TGTGCCAGCAGTCCGGTCAGGGTGAGCAATCAGCCCCAGCATTTT. Its protein product is CASSPVRVSNQPQHF.